Following are 9 T cell receptor beta chains from one sample sequenced in a study of T cells in Graves' hyperthyroidism and ophthalmopathy (dated by TCRdb to about 2019). Library generation was performed with multiplex PCR. The data were produced on an Illumina HiSeq 2000. TCR beta CDR3 regions were amplified from RNA transcripts. The first round of RT-PCR for the TCR CDR3 was performed with the HTBI primer set and the Qiagen OneStep RT-PCR kit. Through fastp at Q25 and MiXCR, TCRdb rebuilt clones from the public reads, retaining in-frame beta chains. Here each entry gathers all rows of one CDR3 protein and keeps the most common genes and DNA. This sample gives under 250,000 distinct CDR3 sequences in total; approximately 23% of them show up just once. Under 40% of the sample comes from the top ten. Sequencing input: blood. Receptor source: a woman in her thirties or forties with Graves' ophthalmopathy.

This chain connects TRBV6-2 or TRBV6-3 to TRBJ2-7; the match to TRBD1 covers 12 bases. Germline CDR1 reads MNHEY; CDR2 reads SVGEGT. This CDR3 has 14 amino acids. With V trimmed by 7 bases and J by 2 bases, 3 bases remained unmatched. The CDR3 coding sequence is TGTGCCAGCACCGGGACAGGGGGCGCCTACGAGCAGTACTTC. Encoded protein: CASTGTGGAYEQYF.

The sample holds many counts of this clonotype. The chain employs TRBV28 and TRBJ2-6, with D hard to call. The CDR3 consists of 14 residues. V lost 8 bases to trimming and J lost 4 bases, with 12 bases between them. The germline V gene has CDR1 MDHEN and CDR2 SYDVKM. CDR3: CASGWQSGANVLTF. The CDR3 region has the DNA TGTGCCAGCGGATGGCAGTCCGGGGCCAACGTCCTGACTTTC. The variable domain in full, with the rest retrieved from reference TRBV28 and TRBJ2-6, is DVKVTQSSRYLVKRTGEKVFLECVQDMDHENMFWYRQDPGLGLRLIYFSYDVKMKEKGDIPEGYSVSREKKERFSLILESASTNQTSMYLCASGWQSGANVLTFGAGSRLTVL.

The chain joins TRBV11-1 to TRBJ2-2; 12 nucleotides line up with TRBD1. V gave up 5 bases and J gave up 7 bases; unmatched junction bases: 17. Germline-derived CDR1 and CDR2 are SGHAT and FQDESV (reference sequence). The CDR3 is made up of 19 amino acids. This CDR3 reads CASSPRPGTGGGLDGELFF. CDR3 DNA: TGTGCCAGCAGCCCTCGTCCCGGGACAGGGGGCGGACTTGACGGGGAGCTGTTTTTT.

V is TRBV27 and J is TRBJ2-7, with TRBD2 as a possible D gene (6 bases). The ends were cut back, 8 bases at V and 1 base at J, with 24 bases in the middle. This CDR3 is built from 17 residues. The germline V gene encodes CDR1 MNHEY and CDR2 SMNVEV (reference sequence). The DNA for the CDR3 is TGTGCCAGCGCCAACCAAAAGCGGGCTAGCGTATCCTACGAGCAGTACTTC. Its translation: CASANQKRASVSYEQYF.

Only a few counts were recorded for this clonotype. CDR3 loop: CSARRDGNTEAFF. The CDR3 bases are TGCAGTGCTCGACGGGACGGTAACACTGAAGCTTTCTTT. The V and J genes are TRBV20-1 and TRBJ1-1, with TRBD1 as a possible D gene (5 bases). From germline, CDR1 is DFQATT and CDR2 SNEGSKA (reference sequence). The CDR3 covers 13 residues. Trimming took off 5 bases at V and 2 bases at J, with 12 bases between the two ends.

This clonotype was observed at least ten times. This rearrangement joins TRBV25-1 to TRBJ1-1; unclear D gene. The CDR3 runs to 12 residues. From germline, CDR1 is MGHDK and CDR2 SYGVNS. The ends were cut back, 2 bases at V and 11 bases at J, with 12 bases in the middle. The CDR3: CASSEDRERAFF. In DNA, the CDR3 is TGTGCCAGCAGTGAAGACCGAGAGCGCGCTTTCTTT. Full variable domain (outside the CDR3, taken from reference TRBV25-1 and TRBJ1-1): EADIYQTPRYLVIGTGKKITLECSQTMGHDKMYWYQQDPGMELHLIHYSYGVNSTEKGDLSSESTVSRIRTEHFPLTLESARPSHTSQYLCASSEDRERAFFGQGTRLTVV.

This clonotype came up many times. This chain connects TRBV19 to TRBJ2-5; 10 bases are a match to TRBD2. The V segment lost 5 bases and the J segment 1 base; nucleotides outside the gene matches: 4. The V gene's germline CDR1 is LNHDA and CDR2 SQIVND (reference sequence). The CDR3 has 15 residues. CDR3 coding DNA: TGTGCCAGTAGTCCACTAGCGGGAATCCAAGAGACCCAGTACTTC. This codes for CASSPLAGIQETQYF.

This clonotype appeared a few times. The chain combines TRBV18 with TRBJ2-5; D is possibly TRBD2 (5 bases). The germline CDR1 and CDR2 sequences are KGHSH and LQKENI. V gave up 2 bases and J gave up 5 bases, with 9 bases separating them. The CDR3 covers 13 residues. CDR3: CASSPVEGETQYF. CDR3 coding DNA: TGTGCCAGCTCACCAGTTGAGGGTGAGACCCAGTACTTC.

This clonotype has at least ten counts. This chain links TRBV18 with TRBJ2-2; D unresolved. The CDR3 extends over 14 amino acids. The ends were cut back, 4 bases at V and 1 base at J, with 7 bases in the middle. CDR1 KGHSH and CDR2 LQKENI come from the germline V gene. CDR3 DNA: TGTGCCAGCTCACTGTCCAGGAACACCGGGGAGCTGTTTTTT. Its translation: CASSLSRNTGELFF.